Listed here are 21 T cell receptor beta chains from one sample, sequenced in a study of shared clonotypes between healthy human individuals. The table came from immunoSEQ multiplex PCR; TCRdb's copy has only in-frame clones and leaves some out. Among some 2.1 million clones, about 95% were seen once, and the ten largest hold roughly 1%. CD8 cells regarded as naive lacked CD45RO, were positively chosen for CCR7, and omitted terminally differentiated effector memory CD45RA+ cells. Sequencing was done on a sample of naive CD8+ T cells sorted from blood. The origin of the receptors is a man younger than 35 in good health.

CDR3 in amino acids: CRVGDTEAFF. The CDR3 nucleotides are TGTCGGGTGGGGGACACTGAAGCTTTCTTT. This sequence joins TRBV28 and TRBJ1-1; D possibly corresponds to TRBD1 (5 bases). This CDR3 has 10 residues. The germline CDR1 and CDR2 sequences are MDHEN and SYDVKM.

This clone has just a few counts. The sample contains more than one DNA sequence encoding this CDR3. The J gene is TRBJ2-3, the V gene TRBV11-2, with D hard to call. V was trimmed by 1 base and J by 4 bases, leaving 3 bases between them. The length of the CDR3 is 12 residues. The germline V gene encodes CDR1 SGHAT and CDR2 FQNNGV. CDR3 in amino acids: CASSLGADTQYF. As DNA, the CDR3 is TGTGCCAGCAGCTTAGGGGCAGATACGCAGTATTTT.

The V gene is TRBV27, the J gene TRBJ1-6; tentative D call: TRBD1 (5 bases). Germline values: CDR1 MNHEY, CDR2 SMNVEV (reference sequence). V lost 7 bases and J lost 7, with 14 bases in between. The CDR3 is made up of 14 amino acids. The DNA of the CDR3 is TGTGCCAGCACCTGGGGGGGTGGCAATTCACCCCTCCACTTT. Protein: CASTWGGGNSPLHF.

The rearrangement joins TRBV4-2 to TRBJ1-2; D perhaps matches TRBD1 (5 bases). In germline, CDR1 is LGHNA, CDR2 YNFKEQ. V was trimmed by 0 bases and J by 7 bases, leaving 15 bases between them. The CDR3 totals 15 residues. CDR3 residues: CASSQEGAGGAGYTF. CDR3 in DNA: TGTGCCAGCAGCCAAGAGGGAGCCGGGGGTGCTGGCTACACCTTC.

V and J are TRBV7-9 and TRBJ1-2; 9 positions agree with TRBD1. Germline values: CDR1 SEHNR, CDR2 FQNEAQ (reference sequence). This CDR3 has 15 residues. J lost 4 bases, V lost 5 bases, and 8 bases had no gene match. CDR3 DNA sequence: TGTGCCAGCAGCGACGGGACAGGGATCCTCTATGGCTACACCTTC. Its translation: CASSDGTGILYGYTF.

Concerning this clone: At the DNA level, this CDR3 is encoded by other sequences in the same sample as well. The chain employs TRBV7-9 and TRBJ2-7, with D perhaps matching TRBD1 or TRBD2 (5 bases each). Germline V CDR1 and CDR2: SEHNR, FQNEAQ (reference sequence). This CDR3 is built from 12 residues. Trimming shortened V by 1 base and J by 5 bases, and 6 bases separated the two germline ends. The DNA of the CDR3 is TGTGCCAGCAGCTTAGTGGGGGACGAGCAGTACTTC. Protein product: CASSLVGDEQYF. Supplemented by reference TRBV7-9 and TRBJ2-7, the full variable domain reads DTGVSQNPRHKITKRGQNVTFRCDPISEHNRLYWYRQTLGQGPEFLTYFQNEAQLEKSRLLSDRFSAERPKGSFSTLEIQRTEQGDSAMYLCASSLVGDEQYFGPGTRLTVT.

V usage is TRBV18 and J usage is TRBJ1-1; 9 bases match TRBD1. Trimming cost V 0 bases and J 5 bases; bases outside gene matches: 4. CDR1 is KGHSH, CDR2 LQKENI, per germline. This CDR3 has 15 residues. As DNA, the CDR3 is TGTGCCAGCTCACCACCGGACAGGGGAGGGACTGAAGCTTTCTTT. Translation gives CASSPPDRGGTEAFF.

J is TRBJ1-1 and V is TRBV7-9; D is perhaps TRBD1 (6 bases). This CDR3 has 15 amino acids. Trimming stripped 4 bases from V and 2 bases from J, with 14 bases between. Germline V gene data show CDR1 as SEHNR and CDR2 as FQNEAQ (reference sequence). The CDR3 region is CASSSPQQGNTEAFF. The DNA of the CDR3 is TGTGCCAGCAGCTCCCCCCAACAGGGAAACACTGAAGCTTTCTTT.

As for this clone: Other DNA sequences from this sample encode an identical CDR3 as well. The chain combines TRBV29-1 with TRBJ2-5; a possible D gene is TRBD1 (6 bases). The V end lost 3 bases, the J end lost 5 bases, and 13 bases lay between the germline ends. Germline V gene sequence: CDR1 SQVTM, CDR2 ANQGSEA. The CDR3 length is 13 residues. The chain's CDR3 is CSVEGQGFETQYF. The CDR3 DNA is TGCAGCGTTGAGGGCCAGGGGTTCGAGACCCAGTACTTC.

This chain joins TRBV29-1 and TRBJ2-2, with a tentative D call TRBD1 (6 bases). CDR1 SQVTM and CDR2 ANQGSEA come from the germline V gene. Trimming removed 3 bases at V and 7 bases at J, with 15 bases between. The CDR3 contains 14 residues. CDR3 nucleotides: TGCAGCGTTGATGGGCAGGGGCTAAGCGGGGAGCTGTTTTTT. This encodes CSVDGQGLSGELFF.

The V call is TRBV9, the J call TRBJ2-1; 9 bases line up with TRBD2. The germline V gene has CDR1 SGDLS and CDR2 YYNGEE. J was trimmed by 4 bases and V by 0 bases; bases with no gene match: 5. The CDR3 runs to 16 residues. CDR3 region: CASSVGKRGVYNEQFF. CDR3 nucleotides: TGTGCCAGCAGCGTAGGAAAGCGGGGGGTTTACAATGAGCAGTTCTTC. Full variable domain (remainder filled in from reference TRBV9 and TRBJ2-1): DSGVTQTPKHLITATGQRVTLRCSPRSGDLSVYWYQQSLDQGLQFLIQYYNGEERAKGNILERFSAQQFPDLHSELNLSSLELGDSALYFCASSVGKRGVYNEQFFGPGTRLTVL.

The rearrangement joins TRBV25-1 to TRBJ1-1; D is uncertain. CDR1 is MGHDK, CDR2 SYGVNS, per germline. This CDR3 region has 15 residues. V shed 0 bases and J shed 3 bases, with 11 bases lying between them. CDR3 bases: TGTGCCAGCAGTGAATACCCTATGATGGACACTGAAGCTTTCTTT. Its translation: CASSEYPMMDTEAFF.

Worth noting for this clone: This CDR3 is also generated by other DNA sequences in the sample. The V gene is TRBV5-6, the J gene TRBJ2-7, with D perhaps TRBD1 or TRBD2 (5 bases each). The CDR3 runs to 13 residues. Trimming shortened V by 4 bases and J by 2 bases, and 10 bases separated the two germline ends. Germline assignment: CDR1 SGHDT and CDR2 YYEEEE. This chain's CDR3 is CASSHGTAYEQYF. In DNA, the CDR3 is TGTGCCAGCAGCCACGGGACGGCCTACGAGCAGTACTTC.

The chain is built from TRBV27 and TRBJ2-1; 7 bases line up with TRBD2. CDR3 length equals 17 residues. CDR1 MNHEY and CDR2 SMNVEV come from the germline V gene (reference sequence). J was trimmed by 0 bases and V by 4 bases; bases with no gene match: 9. The CDR3 DNA reads TGTGCCAGCAGTTATCCACCAGCGGGACGCTCCTACAATGAGCAGTTCTTC. It specifies CASSYPPAGRSYNEQFF.

This chain uses TRBV27 with TRBJ1-1; D is possibly TRBD1 (5 bases). The V end lost 5 bases, the J end lost 4 bases, and 23 bases lay between the germline ends. CDR1 MNHEY and CDR2 SMNVEV come from the germline V gene (reference sequence). This CDR3 has 17 amino acids. For the CDR3, the DNA is TGTGCCAGCAGTCCCGGTCCCCGGGAGGGGTTCAGCACTGAAGCTTTCTTT. Protein sequence: CASSPGPREGFSTEAFF.

The chain links TRBV5-1 to TRBJ2-2; 10 bases match TRBD2. CDR1 and CDR2 from the germline V gene are SGHRS and YFSETQ. V was clipped by 1 base and J by 5 bases; unmatched bases: 2. The length of the CDR3 is 15 residues. This chain's CDR3 is CASSLIAGGTGELFF. CDR3 nucleotides: TGCGCCAGCAGCTTGATAGCGGGAGGAACCGGGGAGCTGTTTTTT. Full variable domain (outside the CDR3, taken from reference TRBV5-1 and TRBJ2-2): KAGVTQTPRYLIKTRGQQVTLSCSPISGHRSVSWYQQTPGQGLQFLFEYFSETQRNKGNFPGRFSGRQFSNSRSEMNVSTLELGDSALYLCASSLIAGGTGELFFGEGSRLTVL.

The V gene is TRBV9, the J gene TRBJ1-2; D not certain. The germline V and J ends were trimmed by 4 bases and 0 bases, with 13 bases remaining between them. The CDR3 has 15 residues. CDR1 and CDR2 (germline): SGDLS, YYNGEE. The CDR3 DNA follows: TGTGCCAGCAGCTTCAGGACTGCTTCTAACTATGGCTACACCTTC. This gives the protein CASSFRTASNYGYTF.

The genes are TRBV30 and TRBJ1-6; D call uncertain. The CDR3 contains 13 residues. V shed 2 bases and J shed 9 bases, with 11 bases lying between them. The V gene's germline CDR1 is GTSNPN and CDR2 SVGIG (reference sequence). The CDR3 spells CAWSPTLFSPLHF. The CDR3 DNA reads as TGTGCCTGGAGTCCGACCTTGTTTTCACCCCTCCACTTT.

The chain links TRBV5-1 to TRBJ2-5; tentative D call: TRBD2 (6 bases). There are 15 residues in the CDR3. Trimming removed 4 bases at V and 0 bases at J, with 13 bases between. Germline loops: CDR1 SGHRS, CDR2 YFSETQ. CDR3 nucleotides: TGCGCCAGCAGCCCTGCCAGGGACTACCAAGAGACCCAGTACTTC. Translation gives CASSPARDYQETQYF. The variable domain in full, completed from reference TRBV5-1 and TRBJ2-5, reads KAGVTQTPRYLIKTRGQQVTLSCSPISGHRSVSWYQQTPGQGLQFLFEYFSETQRNKGNFPGRFSGRQFSNSRSEMNVSTLELGDSALYLCASSPARDYQETQYFGPGTRLLVL.

This CDR3 is CASSFQGSEAFF. DNA of the CDR3: TGTGCCAGCAGCTTCCAGGGGTCTGAAGCTTTCTTT. The chain couples TRBV7-3 to TRBJ1-1, with D possibly being TRBD1 (6 bases). V lost 3 bases, J lost 6 bases, and 8 bases lay in between. The length of the CDR3 is 12 residues. Looked up from germline, CDR1 is SGHTA and CDR2 is FQGTGA.

The chain links TRBV2 to TRBJ2-7; TRBD2 aligns across 12 bases. J was trimmed by 5 bases and V by 0 bases; bases with no gene match: 8. Germline V gene lookup returns CDR1 SNHLY and CDR2 FYNNEI. This CDR3 is 17 amino acids long. The CDR3 coding sequence is TGTGCCAGCAGTGAAGCCATTCGACTAGCGGGGGAGGACGAGCAGTACTTC. Translated, it gives CASSEAIRLAGEDEQYF. The full variable domain, its missing parts supplied by reference TRBV2 and TRBJ2-7, is EPEVTQTPSHQVTQMGQEVILRCVPISNHLYFYWYRQILGQKVEFLVSFYNNEISEKSEIFDDQFSVERPDGSNFTLKIRSTKLEDSAMYFCASSEAIRLAGEDEQYFGPGTRLTVT.